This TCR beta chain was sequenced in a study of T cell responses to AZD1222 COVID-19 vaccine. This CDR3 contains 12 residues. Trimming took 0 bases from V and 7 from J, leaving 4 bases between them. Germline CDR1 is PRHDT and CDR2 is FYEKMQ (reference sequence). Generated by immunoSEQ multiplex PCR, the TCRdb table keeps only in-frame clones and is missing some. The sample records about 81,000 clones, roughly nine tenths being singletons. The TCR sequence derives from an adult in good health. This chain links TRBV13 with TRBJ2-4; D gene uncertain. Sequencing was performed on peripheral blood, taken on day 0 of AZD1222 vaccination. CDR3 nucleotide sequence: TGTGCCAGCAGCTTAGGGGGTAACATTCAGTACTTC. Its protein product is CASSLGGNIQYF.